This TCR beta chain was found in a study of blood T cell repertoires in COVID-19. Across the whole study: Spain, Italy and the United States supplied samples that represented acute and convalescent COVID-19. Sources were T cells, B-cell-depleted T cells, or PBMCs; the material itself was cDNA or gDNA.

This clone was detected only a few times. Germline values: CDR1 SGDLS, CDR2 YYNGEE. Trimming stripped 3 bases from V and 0 bases from J, with 9 bases between. The CDR3 spans 14 residues. Source study methods: Amplification of reference gene primers provided the estimated nucleated cell counts. Measured with immunoSEQ multiplex PCR; TCRdb has only the in-frame clones, and not every one. The DNA gave D and trimming, while V, J and clone size come from that table. The sample has some 90,000 clones, about 70% seen once. The sequenced sample consisted of peripheral blood. This clonotype was sampled from a woman aged 60-75 years in a cohort sampled during active or convalescent COVID-19. This rearrangement joins TRBV9 to TRBJ1-2, with D maybe TRBD1 (6 bases). Here the CDR3 reads CASSADSTNYGYTF. CDR3 bases: TGTGCCAGCAGCGCGGACAGTACTAACTATGGCTACACCTTC. Variable domain in full (rest from reference TRBV9 and TRBJ1-2): DSGVTQTPKHLITATGQRVTLRCSPRSGDLSVYWYQQSLDQGLQFLIQYYNGEERAKGNILERFSAQQFPDLHSELNLSSLELGDSALYFCASSADSTNYGYTFGSGTRLTVV.